This T cell receptor beta chain is from a study of PD-1 blockade in classical Hodgkin lymphoma. Overall study findings and caveats: Sources of repertoire differences remain undefined, possibly disease activity or prior therapy. Before treatment, complete responders showed about the same diversity as newly diagnosed patients.

The sample holds a few counts of this clone. What it recognizes is unknown. Following autologous stem cell transplantation, relapse occurred in every patient, and exposure to brentuximab vedotin varied. The data were produced by immunoSEQ multiplex PCR, yet TCRdb's version contains in-frame clones alone and is incomplete. The sample yields 40,000 or so clones, roughly 73% seen once. The TCR sequence derives from a human donor with classical Hodgkin lymphoma. Material: peripheral blood mononuclear cells (PBMCs), obtained at baseline.

CDR3 coding DNA: TGTGCCAGCAGCACCAGCGGGGGCCAAGAGACCCAGTACTTC. It yields the protein CASSTSGGQETQYF. The rearrangement uses TRBV7-9 and TRBJ2-5; 8 nucleotides line up with TRBD2. After removal of 5 bases from V and 1 base from J, the junction contained 3 bases not matched to a gene. CDR1 and CDR2 (germline): SEHNR, FQNEAQ (reference sequence). The CDR3 is 14 amino acids.